What follows are 27 T cell receptor beta chains derived from one specimen sequenced in a study of blood T cell repertoires in COVID-19. This table comes from immunoSEQ multiplex PCR, and its TCRdb copy is limited to in-frame clones, with some not included. The sample records 200,000 to 300,000 clones, over 80% being singletons. The sample was peripheral blood. All receptors come from a human donor in a cohort sampled during active COVID-19.

The V and J genes are TRBV7-2 and TRBJ2-2; D perhaps matches TRBD2 (6 bases). Germline V gene lookup returns CDR1 SGHTA and CDR2 FQGNSA. V dropped 4 bases and J dropped 7 bases, with 16 bases sitting between them. This CDR3 spans 15 amino acids. In DNA, the CDR3 is TGTGCCAGCAGCTCCCGGGACGGGGGAAGCGGGGAGCTGTTTTTT. This translates into CASSSRDGGSGELFF.

The CDR3 loop reads CSRGGTYEQYF. CDR3 DNA sequence: TGCAGCCGCGGCGGAACCTACGAGCAGTACTTC. The chain uses TRBV20-1 and TRBJ2-7, with D unclear. This CDR3 region has 11 residues. Germline V gene data show CDR1 as DFQATT and CDR2 as SNEGSKA (reference sequence).

The chain joins TRBV19 to TRBJ1-2; D might be TRBD1 (6 bases). The germline V and J ends were trimmed by 4 bases and 5 bases, with 11 bases remaining between them. The CDR3 contains 13 residues. Germline V gene sequence: CDR1 LNHDA, CDR2 SQIVND (reference sequence). In nucleotides, the CDR3 is TGTGCCAGTAGTAGGACAGATCTATATGGCTACACCTTC. It encodes CASSRTDLYGYTF.

The rearrangement joins TRBV19 to TRBJ2-7, with D perhaps matching TRBD1 (5 bases). With 7 bases removed from V and 0 bases from J, the gap between germline ends came to 10 bases. This CDR3 has 13 residues. Germline assignment: CDR1 LNHDA and CDR2 SQIVND (reference sequence). The CDR3 sequence is CASTDTSSYEQYF. Here the CDR3 DNA reads TGTGCCAGTACGGACACGTCCTCCTACGAGCAGTACTTC. Full variable domain (remainder filled in from reference TRBV19 and TRBJ2-7): DGGITQSPKYLFRKEGQNVTLSCEQNLNHDAMYWYRQDPGQGLRLIYYSQIVNDFQKGDIAEGYSVSREKKESFPLTVTSAQKNPTAFYLCASTDTSSYEQYFGPGTRLTVT.

The chain recombines TRBV4-2 with TRBJ1-5; 7 bases fit TRBD1. J lost 0 bases, V lost 1 base, and 3 bases had no gene match. CDR3 size: 16 residues. Germline CDR1 is LGHNA and CDR2 is YNFKEQ. The DNA of the CDR3 is TGTGCCAGCAGCCAAGTGGGACAGTATAGCAATCAGCCCCAGCATTTT. Amino acid sequence: CASSQVGQYSNQPQHF.

The chain uses TRBV24-1 and TRBJ1-2; possible D gene TRBD1, 5 bases. This CDR3 comprises 17 residues. V shed 3 bases and J shed 7 bases, with 23 bases lying between them. Germline CDR1 and CDR2: KGHDR and SFDVKD. The CDR3 protein is CATSDRRAGGLGSGYTF. In DNA, the CDR3 is TGTGCCACCAGTGATCGCCGGGCGGGGGGACTGGGATCTGGCTACACCTTC.

The chain has TRBV28 and TRBJ2-1, with unresolved D. V gave up 2 bases and J gave up 3 bases, with 8 bases separating them. Per germline, CDR1 MDHEN and CDR2 SYDVKM. The length of the CDR3 is 14 residues. Here the CDR3 DNA reads TGTGCCAGCAGTTTAAACGGGTACTACAATGAGCAGTTCTTC. Translated, it gives CASSLNGYYNEQFF. Drawing the rest from reference TRBV28 and TRBJ2-1, the complete variable domain is DVKVTQSSRYLVKRTGEKVFLECVQDMDHENMFWYRQDPGLGLRLIYFSYDVKMKEKGDIPEGYSVSREKKERFSLILESASTNQTSMYLCASSLNGYYNEQFFGPGTRLTVL.

The chain couples TRBV10-3 to TRBJ1-5; 7 nucleotides agree with TRBD1. Trimming cost V 5 bases and J 4 bases; bases outside gene matches: 5. The CDR3 is made up of 14 amino acids. Looked up from germline, CDR1 is ENHRY and CDR2 is SYGVKD. The CDR3 region is CAISRQGRNQPQHF. The CDR3 DNA reads TGTGCCATCAGTCGACAGGGAAGGAATCAGCCCCAGCATTTT.

Only one count was recorded for this clone. The V gene is TRBV7-9, the J gene TRBJ1-5; 7 bases map to TRBD1. V shed 4 bases and J 7 bases; nucleotides not matched to a gene: 10. CDR1 and CDR2 from the germline V gene are SEHNR and FQNEAQ (reference sequence). This CDR3 is 15 amino acids long. The CDR3 is CASSSHRGRLQPQHF. The CDR3 DNA sequence: TGTGCCAGCAGCTCCCACAGGGGCCGTTTACAGCCCCAGCATTTT. Combining the CDR3 with reference TRBV7-9 and TRBJ1-5 gives the whole variable domain DTGVSQNPRHKITKRGQNVTFRCDPISEHNRLYWYRQTLGQGPEFLTYFQNEAQLEKSRLLSDRFSAERPKGSFSTLEIQRTEQGDSAMYLCASSSHRGRLQPQHFGDGTRLSIL.

The chain combines TRBV28 with TRBJ2-7, with TRBD1 identical over 7 bases. The CDR3 runs 12 residues. The junction had 6 bases not matched to a gene; V was cut back by 4 bases and J by 9 bases. The V gene's germline CDR1 is MDHEN and CDR2 SYDVKM. CDR3 loop: CASSSTGSGQYF. The CDR3 DNA reads as TGTGCCAGCAGTTCGACAGGGTCGGGGCAGTACTTC.

V usage is TRBV6-5 and J usage is TRBJ2-7; weak D call: TRBD2 (5 bases). The V gene lost 11 bases and the J gene lost 0 bases, with 14 bases spanning the gap. The CDR3 loop spans 13 amino acids. Germline lookup yields CDR1 MNHEY and CDR2 SVGAGI. In DNA, the CDR3 is TGTGCCTGCGTGGACTCGAGCTCCTACGAGCAGTACTTC. It is translated as CACVDSSSYEQYF.

V usage is TRBV7-9 and J usage is TRBJ1-1; 8 bases agree with TRBD1. CDR1 and CDR2 (germline): SEHNR, FQNEAQ (reference sequence). V lost 3 bases to trimming and J lost 4 bases; unmatched junction nucleotides: 1. CDR3 size: 13 residues. As DNA, the CDR3 is TGTGCCAGCAGCTTGCAGGGGGCCACTGAAGCTTTCTTT. Protein: CASSLQGATEAFF.

In its sample, this clone was seen a few times. The chain links TRBV5-1 to TRBJ2-7, with a weak D call TRBD1 (5 bases). CDR3 length: 15 amino acids. Germline assignment: CDR1 SGHRS and CDR2 YFSETQ. Trimming left V 0 bases short and J 7 bases short, with 17 bases between. CDR3 amino acids: CASSLEAAGPGEQYF. The CDR3, as DNA: TGCGCCAGCAGCTTGGAGGCGGCAGGGCCGGGTGAGCAGTACTTC.

The chain has TRBV6-6 and TRBJ2-1; D is undetermined. Trimming shortened V by 4 bases and J by 3 bases, and 16 bases separated the two germline ends. CDR1 is MNHNY, CDR2 SVGAGI, per germline (reference sequence). This CDR3 has 16 residues. CDR3 region: CASSFSSRNSYNEQFF. CDR3 coding DNA: TGTGCCAGCAGTTTCTCGTCAAGGAACAGCTACAATGAGCAGTTCTTC.

The V and J genes are TRBV6-1 and TRBJ1-2; 7 positions agree with TRBD1. This CDR3 region has 16 residues. V shed 4 bases and J 3 bases; nucleotides not matched to a gene: 11. Germline V gives CDR1 MNHNS, CDR2 SASEGT. The CDR3 loop reads CASSGPWGTDYYGYTF. For the CDR3, the DNA is TGTGCCAGCAGTGGTCCCTGGGGGACAGATTACTATGGCTACACCTTC.

This chain connects TRBV11-2 to TRBJ2-5; TRBD1 agrees at 9 bases. In germline, CDR1 is SGHAT, CDR2 FQNNGV. Losses at the gene ends were 5 bases for V and 2 bases for J; bases not matched to a gene: 6. The length of the CDR3 is 15 residues. The DNA of the CDR3 is TGTGCCAGCAGCCCCTGGACAGGGGAGCAAGAGACCCAGTACTTC. It codes for CASSPWTGEQETQYF.

The genes are TRBV30 and TRBJ2-5; D call uncertain. The germline gives CDR1 GTSNPN, CDR2 SVGIG (reference sequence). The CDR3 length is 13 residues. Trimming stripped 3 bases from V and 5 bases from J, with 13 bases between. The CDR3 here is CAWSAQLRETQYF. Here the CDR3 DNA reads TGTGCCTGGAGCGCCCAGTTGAGGGAGACCCAGTACTTC.

The V gene is TRBV30, the J gene TRBJ1-3; D gene uncertain. CDR1 and CDR2 from the germline V gene are GTSNPN and SVGIG (reference sequence). The CDR3 is 12 residues long. V was clipped by 5 bases and J by 4 bases, with 9 bases between them. Here the CDR3 DNA reads TGTGCCTGGTCCCGACTGGGAAACACCATATATTTT. Its translation: CAWSRLGNTIYF.

This chain connects TRBV6-5 to TRBJ2-1, with D possibly matching TRBD2 (5 bases). This CDR3 contains 14 residues. Trimming removed 2 bases from V and 2 bases from J, with 7 bases in between. Per the germline V gene, CDR1 is MNHEY and CDR2 is SVGAGI. Here the CDR3 reads CASSYGGPYNEQFF. The CDR3 DNA reads TGTGCCAGCAGTTACGGCGGGCCCTACAATGAGCAGTTCTTC.

This chain uses TRBV28 with TRBJ1-1; 7 bases fit TRBD1. V lost 7 bases to trimming and J lost 3 bases; unmatched junction nucleotides: 8. The germline V gene has CDR1 MDHEN and CDR2 SYDVKM. The CDR3 has 14 amino acids. CDR3 bases: TGTGCCAGCAATATAGACAGGGTGGACACTGAAGCTTTCTTT. Protein product: CASNIDRVDTEAFF.

CDR3 in amino acids: CASSIKGGGPYNEQFF. The CDR3 nucleotides are TGTGCCAGTAGTATAAAGGGCGGGGGGCCATACAATGAGCAGTTCTTC. This chain connects TRBV19 to TRBJ2-1, with 8 bases fitting TRBD2. J gave up 4 bases and V 2 bases, and 7 bases lay outside the gene matches. Germline CDR1 and CDR2: LNHDA and SQIVND (reference sequence). CDR3 length equals 16 residues.

The chain recombines TRBV28 with TRBJ1-1; no clear D gene. Germline V CDR1 and CDR2: MDHEN, SYDVKM. The V and J ends lost 5 bases and 5 bases respectively, with 15 bases between them. The CDR3 is 14 amino acids. CDR3 coding DNA: TGTGCCAGCAGTCTTCTCCACATGGTAACTGAAGCTTTCTTT. This codes for CASSLLHMVTEAFF. Combining the CDR3 with reference TRBV28 and TRBJ1-1 gives the whole variable domain DVKVTQSSRYLVKRTGEKVFLECVQDMDHENMFWYRQDPGLGLRLIYFSYDVKMKEKGDIPEGYSVSREKKERFSLILESASTNQTSMYLCASSLLHMVTEAFFGQGTRLTVV.

This chain joins TRBV4-1 and TRBJ2-5, with 8 bases fitting TRBD2. Unmatched junction bases numbered 13, after V lost 1 base and J lost 9 bases. The CDR3 loop spans 16 amino acids. CDR1 is MGHRA, CDR2 YSYEKL, per germline. The CDR3 sequence is CASSQGISGAPDSQYF. CDR3 sequence (DNA): TGCGCCAGCAGCCAAGGGATTAGCGGGGCCCCGGATTCCCAGTACTTC.

This clone was recorded a few times. The genes are TRBV5-8 and TRBJ1-6; 12 nucleotides agree with TRBD1. Trimming at V came to 2 bases and at J to 10 bases, leaving 7 bases not matched to a gene. Germline-derived CDR1 and CDR2 are SGHTS and YDEGEE. The CDR3 loop spans 16 amino acids. The CDR3 bases are TGTGCCAGCAGCTTTGAGGGACAGGGGGCAGGGTCACCCCTCCACTTT. It specifies CASSFEGQGAGSPLHF.

The chain has TRBV11-2 and TRBJ2-7; 7 bases are a match to TRBD1. This CDR3 is 15 amino acids long. The trim removed 0 bases at V and 5 bases at J, leaving 7 bases unmatched. Germline V lookup: CDR1 SGHAT, CDR2 FQNNGV. CDR3 bases: TGTGCCAGCAGCTTAGATTTGGGACAGTCAAACGAGCAGTACTTC. Translation gives CASSLDLGQSNEQYF.

The rearrangement uses TRBV12-3 or TRBV12-4 and TRBJ1-2; D is unresolved. This CDR3 is built from 12 residues. Trimming cost V 6 bases and J 8 bases, with 13 bases left between them. The CDR3 coding sequence is TGTGCCAGCAGCCTCCAGGTCTCCGGCTACACCTTC. Protein: CASSLQVSGYTF.

V gene TRBV9 combines with J gene TRBJ2-3, with 8 positions matching TRBD2. The trim removed 4 bases at V and 2 bases at J, leaving 9 bases unmatched. This CDR3 region has 16 residues. In germline, CDR1 is SGDLS, CDR2 YYNGEE. CDR3 in amino acids: CASSPGGGAYTDTQYF. CDR3 bases: TGTGCCAGCAGCCCCGGGGGGGGCGCCTACACAGATACGCAGTATTTT.